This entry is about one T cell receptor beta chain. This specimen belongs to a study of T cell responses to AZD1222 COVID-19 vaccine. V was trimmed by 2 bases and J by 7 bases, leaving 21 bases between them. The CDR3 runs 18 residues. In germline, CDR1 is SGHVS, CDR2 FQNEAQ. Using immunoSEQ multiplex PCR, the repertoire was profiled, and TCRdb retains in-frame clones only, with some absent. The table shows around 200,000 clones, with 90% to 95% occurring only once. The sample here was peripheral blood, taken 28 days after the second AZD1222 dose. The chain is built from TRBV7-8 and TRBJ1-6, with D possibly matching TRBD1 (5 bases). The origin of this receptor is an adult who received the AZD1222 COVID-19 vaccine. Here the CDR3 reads CASSLIFLSDRGNSPLHF. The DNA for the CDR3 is TGTGCCAGCAGCTTAATATTCTTAAGTGACCGGGGGAATTCACCCCTCCACTTT.